These 12 T cell receptor beta chains were sequenced from one sample in a study of molecular identifiers for immune sequencing clone quantification (dated by TCRdb to the late 2010s). Receptor amplification or capture employed PCR. TCRdb records Illumina HiSeq 4000 as the sequencer. In TCRdb, the public reads were trimmed at Q25 with fastp and aligned with MiXCR, with productive beta chains retained. Every CDR3 protein is listed once, alongside the most common genes and DNA of its rows. This sample comprises over 600,000 distinct CDR3 sequences, just under 20% of them detected only once. Approximately 0.9% of the sample belongs to the ten largest clones. Sequencing was carried out using naive CD8+ T cells from blood, with Jurkat cell RNA spiked in. In the paper's terms, the cell subset or site label means: FACS-sorted CD8+CD4-CCR7+CD45RA+ naive T cells. All receptors derive from a human donor in good health. Some libraries in this study had Jurkat cell RNA spiked in.

The genes are TRBV5-1 and TRBJ2-1, with TRBD1 matching 10 bases. Per the germline V gene, CDR1 is SGHRS and CDR2 is YFSETQ. The CDR3 has 14 residues. Trimming took 3 bases from V and 7 from J; bases not matched to a gene: 4. CDR3 amino acids: CASSSGTGVNEQFF. As DNA, the CDR3 is TGCGCCAGCAGCTCCGGGACAGGGGTGAATGAGCAGTTCTTC.

Turning to this clonotype: Possible read error: a much larger clone is one base away. The chain joins TRBV20-1 to TRBJ2-7; 8 bases align to TRBD2. The junction had 9 bases not matched to a gene; V was cut back by 8 bases and J by 3 bases. Looked up from germline, CDR1 is DFQATT and CDR2 is SNEGSKA (reference sequence). The CDR3 has 13 amino acids. The CDR3 here is CSSNSGDIYEQYF. The CDR3 bases are TGCAGTTCCAATAGCGGGGACATCTACGAGCAGTACTTC.

There are a few counts of this clonotype. The V gene is TRBV7-9, the J gene TRBJ1-2; D remains unclear. Deletions cut 7 bases from V and 0 bases from J, with 18 bases between. The germline V gene has CDR1 SEHNR and CDR2 FQNEAQ (reference sequence). CDR3 length equals 16 residues. The CDR3 region has the DNA TGTGCCAGCACCGCGGACCCGGTGTTAGCTAACTATGGCTACACCTTC. Residues: CASTADPVLANYGYTF.

Only a few counts were recorded for this clonotype. The J gene is TRBJ2-1, the V gene TRBV4-1; D might be TRBD2 (6 bases). V was shortened by 0 bases and J by 0 bases, with 15 bases between the two germline ends. The CDR3 has 18 amino acids. Germline V lookup: CDR1 MGHRA, CDR2 YSYEKL. The CDR3: CASSQDKDGGSSYNEQFF. The DNA for the CDR3 is TGCGCCAGCAGCCAAGATAAAGACGGGGGAAGCTCCTACAATGAGCAGTTCTTC.

This clonotype was recorded many times. The rearrangement joins TRBV7-2 to TRBJ2-3; TRBD2 matches at 12 bases. J was trimmed by 5 bases and V by 5 bases; bases with no gene match: 8. This CDR3 spans 16 amino acids. CDR1 SGHTA and CDR2 FQGNSA come from the germline V gene. The DNA of the CDR3 is TGTGCCAGCAGCGCAAGACTAGCGGGGGCCGTAGATACGCAGTATTTT. Protein sequence: CASSARLAGAVDTQYF.

There are many counts of this clonotype. The CDR3 DNA sequence: TGTGCCAGCAGCTTGAAAGGGACGGTTCTAGCGGGGGGCACAGATACGCAGTATTTT. Encoded protein: CASSLKGTVLAGGTDTQYF. The chain recombines TRBV5-6 with TRBJ2-3; 10 bases are shared with TRBD2. CDR3 length equals 19 residues. Per the germline V gene, CDR1 is SGHDT and CDR2 is YYEEEE. Trimming removed 1 base from V and 1 base from J; junction bases left unmatched: 12.

This clonotype has a count of ten or more. The chain uses TRBV4-3 and TRBJ1-1, with 7 bases lining up with TRBD1. The CDR3 is 20 amino acids. The germline V gene encodes CDR1 LGHNA and CDR2 YSLEER. The junction had 16 bases not matched to a gene; V was cut back by 0 bases and J by 0 bases. The CDR3, as DNA: TGCGCCAGCAGCCAAGAAGGGAGTGTCACAGGGGCCGGGGTGAACACTGAAGCTTTCTTT. Translating gives CASSQEGSVTGAGVNTEAFF.

In this sample, this clonotype turned up many times. The chain recombines TRBV5-4 with TRBJ2-2, with 10 bases fitting TRBD1. CDR1 and CDR2 from the germline V gene are SGHNT and YYREEE (reference sequence). This CDR3 contains 16 residues. The V segment lost 3 bases and the J segment 6 bases; nucleotides outside the gene matches: 8. The CDR3 nucleotides are TGTGCCAGCAGCTCCCCCGGGACAGGGGCCCCCGGGGAGCTGTTTTTT. This gives the protein CASSSPGTGAPGELFF.

The chain employs TRBV7-9 and TRBJ1-5; D is ambiguous. CDR1 is SEHNR and CDR2 is FQNEAQ in the germline V gene (reference sequence). The CDR3 contains 15 residues. V was pared by 5 bases and J by 4 bases, with 15 bases between. CDR3 residues: CASSPTGKGNQPQHF. The CDR3 DNA reads TGTGCCAGCAGCCCAACCGGGAAAGGGAATCAGCCCCAGCATTTT.

This clonotype was observed at least ten times. The chain is built from TRBV28 and TRBJ1-1; D not resolved. This CDR3 spans 14 amino acids. Germline lookup yields CDR1 MDHEN and CDR2 SYDVKM. The V end was cut by 2 bases, the J end by 7 bases, with 14 bases between. CDR3 sequence: CASSLALREIEAFF. The CDR3 DNA sequence: TGTGCCAGCAGTTTAGCCTTGAGGGAAATTGAAGCTTTCTTT.

This clonotype was detected many times. The gene calls are TRBV4-3 and TRBJ1-1, with 7 bases identical to TRBD1. The CDR3 runs to 16 residues. CDR1 is LGHNA and CDR2 is YSLEER in the germline V gene. V lost 0 bases to trimming and J lost 3 bases; unmatched junction nucleotides: 7. In DNA, the CDR3 is TGCGCCAGCAGCCAAGACTACCGGACAGGACACACTGAAGCTTTCTTT. It translates to CASSQDYRTGHTEAFF.

The chain links TRBV25-1 to TRBJ1-1; D possibly corresponds to TRBD1 (6 bases). V was clipped by 2 bases and J by 1 base, with 17 bases between them. The germline V gene encodes CDR1 MGHDK and CDR2 SYGVNS. The CDR3 has 17 amino acids. The CDR3 loop is CASSEIYRTDPNTEAFF. As DNA, the CDR3 is TGTGCCAGCAGTGAAATATATCGGACAGATCCGAACACTGAAGCTTTCTTT. Combining the CDR3 with reference TRBV25-1 and TRBJ1-1 gives the whole variable domain EADIYQTPRYLVIGTGKKITLECSQTMGHDKMYWYQQDPGMELHLIHYSYGVNSTEKGDLSSESTVSRIRTEHFPLTLESARPSHTSQYLCASSEIYRTDPNTEAFFGQGTRLTVV.